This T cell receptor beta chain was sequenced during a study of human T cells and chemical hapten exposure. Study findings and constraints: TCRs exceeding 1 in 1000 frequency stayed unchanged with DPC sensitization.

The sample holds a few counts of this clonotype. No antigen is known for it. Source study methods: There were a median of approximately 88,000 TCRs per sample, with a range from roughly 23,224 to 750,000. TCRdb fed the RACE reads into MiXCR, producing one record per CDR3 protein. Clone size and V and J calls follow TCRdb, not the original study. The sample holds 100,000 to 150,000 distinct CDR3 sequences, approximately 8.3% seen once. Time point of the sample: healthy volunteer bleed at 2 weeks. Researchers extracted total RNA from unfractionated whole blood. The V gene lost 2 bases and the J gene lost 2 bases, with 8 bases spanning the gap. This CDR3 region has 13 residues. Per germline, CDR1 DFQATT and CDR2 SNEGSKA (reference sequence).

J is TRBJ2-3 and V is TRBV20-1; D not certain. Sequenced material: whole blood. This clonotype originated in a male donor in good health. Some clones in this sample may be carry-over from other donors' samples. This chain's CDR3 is CSARSGFTDTQYF. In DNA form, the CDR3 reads TGCAGTGCTAGATCGGGCTTCACAGATACGCAGTATTTT.